The 17 T cell receptor beta chains below were found in one sample sequenced in a study of shared clonotypes between healthy human individuals. Profiling relied on immunoSEQ multiplex PCR, and the TCRdb table lists in-frame clones only, not all of them. The data show approximately 980,000 clones, with approximately 80% seen just once and about 1.5% held by the top ten. Sequencing was carried out using memory CD4+ T cells sorted from blood. Subset described: CD45RA-negative fraction. The source of these receptors is a young man in good health.

This chain joins TRBV19 and TRBJ2-2; TRBD1 matches at 7 bases. The CDR3 totals 14 residues. The V segment lost 10 bases and the J segment 7 bases; nucleotides outside the gene matches: 12. Per germline, CDR1 LNHDA and CDR2 SQIVND (reference sequence). CDR3 residues: CATSVRTGDGELFF. The CDR3 region has the DNA TGTGCCACTTCTGTTCGGACAGGCGACGGGGAGCTGTTTTTT.

The chain employs TRBV2 and TRBJ2-7; D is tentatively TRBD1 or TRBD2 (5 bases each). This CDR3 contains 15 residues. V lost 7 bases and J 0 bases, leaving 16 bases between the germline ends. Germline assignment: CDR1 SNHLY and CDR2 FYNNEI. In nucleotides, the CDR3 is TGTGCCAGCACTTTAACCGGGACGCTCTCCTACGAGCAGTACTTC. Amino acids: CASTLTGTLSYEQYF.

The count of this clone is one. The CDR3 is CASSFGLAGSDTQYF. The DNA for the CDR3 is TGCGCCAGCAGCTTTGGACTAGCTGGCTCAGATACGCAGTATTTT. The rearrangement links TRBV5-1 to TRBJ2-3, with TRBD2 identical over 8 bases. Germline CDR1 SGHRS, CDR2 YFSETQ. This CDR3 contains 15 residues. Losses at the gene ends were 2 bases for V and 4 bases for J; bases not matched to a gene: 6. Looking up the rest from reference TRBV5-1 and TRBJ2-3 gives the full variable domain: KAGVTQTPRYLIKTRGQQVTLSCSPISGHRSVSWYQQTPGQGLQFLFEYFSETQRNKGNFPGRFSGRQFSNSRSEMNVSTLELGDSALYLCASSFGLAGSDTQYFGPGTRLTVL.

V gene TRBV7-2 combines with J gene TRBJ1-1; D remains ambiguous. The CDR3 spans 15 residues. Trimming pared 11 bases from V and 2 bases from J, leaving 21 bases between. Germline V gene lookup returns CDR1 SGHTA and CDR2 FQGNSA. CDR3 bases: TGTGCCGCGGGATTTGGAGGAGTGGGAAACACTGAAGCTTTCTTT. As protein: CAAGFGGVGNTEAFF.

Concerning this clone itself: Other DNA variants within this sample encode the same CDR3. V gene TRBV6-5 combines with J gene TRBJ1-1; no firm D call. Germline-derived CDR1 and CDR2 are MNHEY and SVGAGI. CDR3 length equals 12 residues. Trimming took off 4 bases at V and 4 bases at J, with 7 bases between the two ends. The CDR3 nucleotides are TGTGCCAGCAGTTCCCCGGGCACTGAAGCTTTCTTT. This gives the protein CASSSPGTEAFF.

The chain combines TRBV11-2 with TRBJ1-5; D is ambiguous. Germline assignment: CDR1 SGHAT and CDR2 FQNNGV. The CDR3 loop spans 13 amino acids. The V end was cut by 1 base, the J end by 2 bases, with 3 bases between. The CDR3: CASSLVRNQPQHF. CDR3 DNA sequence: TGTGCCAGCAGCTTAGTTCGCAATCAGCCCCAGCATTTT.

This clone turned up a few times. The rearrangement links TRBV9 to TRBJ1-6; D remains ambiguous. CDR3 length: 14 residues. Trimming took 3 bases from V and 8 from J, leaving 12 bases between them. Germline loops: CDR1 SGDLS, CDR2 YYNGEE. In nucleotides, the CDR3 is TGTGCCAGCAGCGCCGATTTCGAAGATTCACCCCTCCACTTT. Protein product: CASSADFEDSPLHF. Variable domain in full (rest from reference TRBV9 and TRBJ1-6): DSGVTQTPKHLITATGQRVTLRCSPRSGDLSVYWYQQSLDQGLQFLIQYYNGEERAKGNILERFSAQQFPDLHSELNLSSLELGDSALYFCASSADFEDSPLHFGNGTRLTVT.

This clone was counted a few times. The J gene is TRBJ1-1, the V gene TRBV6-5; TRBD1 matches 8 bases. V shed 10 bases, J shed 4 bases, and the junction held 8 bases outside the gene matches. Per germline, CDR1 MNHEY and CDR2 SVGAGI. This CDR3 has 13 amino acids. In DNA, the CDR3 is TGTGCCACCGGACAGGGCCCCTTCACTGAAGCTTTCTTT. As protein: CATGQGPFTEAFF.

The table lists this clone with a count of one. V is TRBV30 and J is TRBJ2-1; 13 bases line up with TRBD2. The CDR3 sequence is 15 residues long. J gave up 6 bases and V 0 bases, and 2 bases lay outside the gene matches. Per germline, CDR1 GTSNPN and CDR2 SVGIG (reference sequence). The CDR3 DNA reads as TGTGCCTGGAGTGTACTAGCGGGAGGGACCAATGAGCAGTTCTTC. Translation: CAWSVLAGGTNEQFF.

V gene TRBV30 combines with J gene TRBJ1-3; no definite D call. Germline CDR1 GTSNPN, CDR2 SVGIG (reference sequence). The CDR3 covers 13 residues. V dropped 1 base and J dropped 5 bases, with 9 bases sitting between them. The CDR3 protein is CAWSGIARNTIYF. The DNA for the CDR3 is TGTGCCTGGAGTGGTATCGCCAGAAACACCATATATTTT.

This clone was recorded only once. In the same sample, other DNA sequences code for this CDR3. CDR3 in DNA: TGCGCCAGCAGCTTGGCAGGGACCTACGAGCAGTACTTC. Protein sequence: CASSLAGTYEQYF. The chain joins TRBV5-1 to TRBJ2-7; possible D gene TRBD1, 5 bases. The CDR3 length is 13 residues. Germline CDR1 reads SGHRS; CDR2 reads YFSETQ. V gave up 0 bases and J gave up 2 bases, with 6 bases separating them.

This chain links TRBV9 with TRBJ2-3, with D unresolved. The V gene lost 6 bases and the J gene lost 1 base, with 12 bases spanning the gap. The CDR3 covers 14 residues. Germline CDR1 reads SGDLS; CDR2 reads YYNGEE. CDR3 loop: CASTPARGTDTQYF. DNA for the CDR3: TGTGCCAGCACCCCCGCAAGGGGCACAGATACGCAGTATTTT.

The V and J genes are TRBV28 and TRBJ1-5, with D unclear. Germline-derived CDR1 and CDR2 are MDHEN and SYDVKM. Trimming cost V 7 bases and J 2 bases, with 12 bases left between them. CDR3 size: 14 residues. Written as DNA, the CDR3 is TGTGCCAGCACCCTCGCCTTGGGCAATCAGCCCCAGCATTTT. Amino acid sequence: CASTLALGNQPQHF.

V is TRBV29-1 and J is TRBJ2-5; D perhaps matches TRBD1 (7 bases). V lost 7 bases, J lost 2 bases, and 20 bases lay in between. The CDR3 has 15 residues. Germline V gives CDR1 SQVTM, CDR2 ANQGSEA. The CDR3 bases are TGCAGCGGTGCCCGCATATCAGGGGGGCAAGAGACCCAGTACTTC. This translates into CSGARISGGQETQYF.

The V and J genes are TRBV7-9 and TRBJ1-1; 9 bases match TRBD1. The CDR3 runs 15 residues. CDR1 and CDR2 from the germline V gene are SEHNR and FQNEAQ (reference sequence). Losses at the gene ends were 4 bases for V and 4 bases for J; bases not matched to a gene: 7. CDR3 sequence: CASSSPGQGSTEAFF. In DNA form, the CDR3 reads TGTGCCAGCAGCTCACCCGGACAGGGGTCCACTGAAGCTTTCTTT. Full variable domain (rest looked up from reference TRBV7-9 and TRBJ1-1): DTGVSQNPRHKITKRGQNVTFRCDPISEHNRLYWYRQTLGQGPEFLTYFQNEAQLEKSRLLSDRFSAERPKGSFSTLEIQRTEQGDSAMYLCASSSPGQGSTEAFFGQGTRLTVV.

The chain has TRBV18 and TRBJ1-6, with 7 bases aligning to TRBD1. Trimming at V came to 3 bases and at J to 7 bases, leaving 12 bases not matched to a gene. Looked up from germline, CDR1 is KGHSH and CDR2 is LQKENI. The CDR3 runs 17 residues. CDR3 bases: TGTGCCAGCTCACCCAGAAAGGGACAGCGCTCGAATTCACCCCTCCACTTT. It is translated as CASSPRKGQRSNSPLHF.

This sequence joins TRBV27 and TRBJ1-6; D remains unclear. The germline V and J ends were trimmed by 3 bases and 9 bases, with 9 bases remaining between them. CDR1 and CDR2 from the germline V gene are MNHEY and SMNVEV (reference sequence). CDR3 size: 13 residues. This CDR3 is CASSFGLTSPLHF. CDR3 bases: TGTGCCAGCAGTTTCGGTTTAACTTCACCCCTCCACTTT.